This TCR beta chain was sequenced for a study of T cell repertoires in cytomegalovirus infection (dated 2019 in TCRdb). The study in broad terms: The HLA type of each donor mattered for the analysis, because public TCR beta signatures pointed to carriage of CMV infection along with the matching HLA type. The study at large found these results: Cumulative frequency of public TCR beta family members discriminated carriers of CMV infection plus the relevant HLA type in this cohort and an independent approximately 400-donor cohort. In the ex vivo response, HLA-C-restricted CMV-specific TCR beta clonotypes were dominant, and in two of eight donors the single most frequent clonotype came from this HLA-C-restricted group.

The CDR3 measures 12 amino acids from cysteine to phenylalanine. Only the CDR3 portion is preserved as DNA: 36 bases, with reading frame beginning at the first base. Trimming accounts for 5 bases at V and 8 bases at J, while the number of junction bases matched to no gene is 3. Via the germline V gene (reference sequence), CDR1 is LNHDA and CDR2 SQIVND. This clonotype has at least ten counts. Its binding antigen is unknown. No much larger clone exists at a distance of one base, and base qualities are not known. Reads for this sample came from an Illumina HiSeq 1500. TCRdb reran the public reads through fastp at Q25 and MiXCR, keeping productive beta chains. Every entry covers one CDR3 protein and lists the most common genes and DNA from its rows. Present in this sample are about 490,000 distinct CDR3 sequences, approximately 11% of which were seen just once. The top ten clonotypes cover about 10% of the sample.

The sequencing sample was made of PBMCs. The sequence was collected from a human donor in good health (CMV status not recorded). Some clones in this sample may be carry-over from other donors' samples. The chain is assembled from TRBV19 and TRBJ2-1; 7 of the junction bases match TRBD1. The sequenced DNA: TGTGCCAGTAGTCACAGGGGCGATGAGCAGTTCTTC. This encodes CASSHRGDEQFF. Supplemented by the reference TRBV19 and TRBJ2-1 proteins around the CDR3, the complete variable domain is DGGITQSPKYLFRKEGQNVTLSCEQNLNHDAMYWYRQDPGQGLRLIYYSQIVNDFQKGDIAEGYSVSREKKESFPLTVTSAQKNPTAFYLCASSHRGDEQFFGPGTRLTVL.